These 22 T cell receptor beta chains were sequenced from one sample in a study of cytomegalovirus exposure and HLA in healthy donors. 60 Vbeta and 13 Jbeta primers were used in PCR. Repertoires were generated with immunoSEQ multiplex PCR, while TCRdb's copy carries only in-frame clones and drops some. This table has around 150,000 clones, around 80% appearing once. The sequencing sample was made of PBMCs. These receptors all come from a man aged 30 to 39 in good health.

This clone was seen more than once but under ten times. This sequence joins TRBV19 and TRBJ2-1; D unresolved. The CDR3 spans 12 residues. CDR1 and CDR2 from the germline V gene are LNHDA and SQIVND (reference sequence). V was clipped by 2 bases and J by 4 bases, with 3 bases between them. The CDR3 is CASSILYNEQFF. The CDR3 DNA reads as TGTGCCAGTAGTATACTGTACAATGAGCAGTTCTTC.

This sequence joins TRBV13 and TRBJ2-7; no reliable D call. The germline V gene encodes CDR1 PRHDT and CDR2 FYEKMQ (reference sequence). The CDR3 runs 14 residues. Trimming shortened V by 1 base and J by 0 bases, and 7 bases separated the two germline ends. In DNA, the CDR3 is TGTGCCAGCAGCTTAGCTGGCCTCTCCTACGAGCAGTACTTC. This gives the protein CASSLAGLSYEQYF.

This sequence joins TRBV2 and TRBJ2-2; 9 bases are a match to TRBD1. The V and J ends lost 8 bases and 4 bases, in that order; junction bases with no gene match: 8. This CDR3 has 15 amino acids. Germline CDR1 and CDR2: SNHLY and FYNNEI. CDR3 in amino acids: CASGALTGGTGELFF. The CDR3 DNA reads TGTGCCAGCGGCGCCCTGACAGGGGGCACCGGGGAGCTGTTTTTT. Full variable domain (remainder filled in from reference TRBV2 and TRBJ2-2): EPEVTQTPSHQVTQMGQEVILRCVPISNHLYFYWYRQILGQKVEFLVSFYNNEISEKSEIFDDQFSVERPDGSNFTLKIRSTKLEDSAMYFCASGALTGGTGELFFGEGSRLTVL.

This clone has just one count. CDR3 DNA: TGCGCCAGCAGTCCCGGGACTCTAAAGGGTTACCATGAGCAGTTCTTC. Translation: CASSPGTLKGYHEQFF. The chain has TRBV10-1 and TRBJ2-1; a weak D match, TRBD2 (6 bases). V lost 5 bases, J lost 8 bases, and 22 bases lay in between. The CDR3 covers 16 residues. Germline V gene data show CDR1 as WNHNN and CDR2 as SYGVQD (reference sequence).

This rearrangement joins TRBV9 to TRBJ1-5, with TRBD1 matching 8 bases. CDR3 size: 15 residues. V lost 2 bases and J lost 2; bases outside the gene matches: 3. Germline V gene data show CDR1 as SGDLS and CDR2 as YYNGEE. The CDR3 nucleotides read TGTGCCAGCAGCGTCCAACAGGGGGGCAATCAGCCCCAGCATTTT. Protein product: CASSVQQGGNQPQHF.

This clone was picked up one time. This rearrangement joins TRBV2 to TRBJ2-1; 11 nucleotides match TRBD2. The CDR3 loop spans 15 amino acids. Germline V gene sequence: CDR1 SNHLY, CDR2 FYNNEI. The V segment lost 6 bases and the J segment 4 bases; nucleotides outside the gene matches: 5. This CDR3 is CASRLTSGGYNEQFF. The CDR3 DNA follows: TGTGCCAGCAGACTCACTAGCGGGGGATACAATGAGCAGTTCTTC.

The CDR3 protein is CASRLGQAGANVLTF. The CDR3 DNA sequence: TGTGCCAGTCGCCTGGGACAGGCTGGGGCCAACGTCCTGACTTTC. The chain combines TRBV7-9 with TRBJ2-6; 8 nucleotides align to TRBD1. The V gene end was trimmed by 9 bases and the J gene end by 2 bases; junction bases not matched to a gene: 6. Germline-derived CDR1 and CDR2 are SEHNR and FQNEAQ (reference sequence). This CDR3 spans 15 amino acids.

Remarks on this clone: The sample holds other DNA sequences that translate to the same CDR3. V and J are TRBV6-7 and TRBJ1-2; 10 bases agree with TRBD1. TRBV6-7 is marked as an open reading frame, function uncertain. Trimming removed 6 bases from V and 8 bases from J; junction bases left unmatched: 9. This CDR3 region has 14 residues. The CDR3 loop reads CASSYPGTGDGYTF. Written as DNA, the CDR3 is TGTGCCAGCAGCTACCCCGGGACAGGGGACGGCTACACCTTC.

The gene calls are TRBV21-1 and TRBJ1-2; the table's TRBD1 call for D was not verified on the DNA. TRBV21-1 is annotated as a pseudogene. The CDR3 is 14 residues long. CDR3 protein: CATAPRTGKDGYTF. CDR3 nucleotide sequence: TGTGCCACCGCCCCTCGGACAGGGAAAGATGGCTACACCTTC.

This clone appeared a single time. V gene TRBV9 combines with J gene TRBJ1-5; maybe TRBD1 (6 bases). The CDR3 sequence is 15 residues long. Germline V lookup: CDR1 SGDLS, CDR2 YYNGEE. V was cut by 0 bases and J by 6 bases, with 13 bases left in between. DNA of the CDR3: TGTGCCAGCAGCGTAGGCTGGGGGCAGAGTCAGCCCCAGCATTTT. This gives the protein CASSVGWGQSQPQHF. Together with reference TRBV9 and TRBJ1-5, the CDR3 gives the full variable domain: DSGVTQTPKHLITATGQRVTLRCSPRSGDLSVYWYQQSLDQGLQFLIQYYNGEERAKGNILERFSAQQFPDLHSELNLSSLELGDSALYFCASSVGWGQSQPQHFGDGTRLSIL.

A single count supports this clone. CDR3 amino acids: CASSYFGGVETEAFF. CDR3 DNA: TGTGCCAGCAGTTACTTCGGGGGGGTTGAGACTGAAGCTTTCTTT. This rearrangement joins TRBV6-5 to TRBJ1-1; the D gene is possibly TRBD1 (5 bases). V was shortened by 1 base and J by 5 bases, with 14 bases between the two germline ends. This CDR3 contains 15 residues. Germline V gene sequence: CDR1 MNHEY, CDR2 SVGAGI.

This clone was observed once. This chain joins TRBV7-2 and TRBJ2-7; D is unclear. CDR3 length: 16 residues. The V end was cut by 1 base, the J end by 5 bases, with 18 bases between. Germline V gene data show CDR1 as SGHTA and CDR2 as FQGNSA. The CDR3 DNA reads as TGTGCCAGCAGCTTAGGGCAGGCGAGTATATCCCACGAGCAGTACTTC. Residues: CASSLGQASISHEQYF. The complete variable domain, with remaining parts taken from reference TRBV7-2 and TRBJ2-7, reads GAGVSQSPSNKVTEKGKDVELRCDPISGHTALYWYRQSLGQGLEFLIYFQGNSAPDKSGLPSDRFSAERTGGSVSTLTIQRTQQEDSAVYLCASSLGQASISHEQYFGPGTRLTVT.

The chain joins TRBV6-1 to TRBJ2-1; D is possibly TRBD1 (5 bases). The CDR3 covers 18 residues. The V gene lost 2 bases and the J gene lost 8 bases, with 25 bases spanning the gap. Germline-derived CDR1 and CDR2 are MNHNS and SASEGT. The CDR3 spells CASSEKGPPSQGAYEQFF. CDR3 DNA sequence: TGTGCCAGCAGTGAAAAGGGTCCTCCGTCCCAGGGTGCCTATGAGCAGTTCTTC.

The rearrangement joins TRBV4-3 to TRBJ2-4; weak D call: TRBD1 (6 bases). The V gene lost 6 bases and the J gene lost 5 bases, with 17 bases spanning the gap. The germline V gene has CDR1 LGHNA and CDR2 YSLEER. This CDR3 spans 15 amino acids. CDR3 sequence: CASSHTGRGENIQYF. CDR3 bases: TGCGCCAGCAGTCATACAGGGAGAGGCGAAAACATTCAGTACTTC.

The CDR3 DNA sequence: TGTGCCAGCAGCCAAGCTCCGGGCTCCTACAATGAGCAGTTCTTC. This codes for CASSQAPGSYNEQFF. The chain links TRBV7-2 to TRBJ2-1; no clear D. The germline V gene encodes CDR1 SGHTA and CDR2 FQGNSA. This CDR3 contains 15 residues. V was shortened by 5 bases and J by 0 bases, with 11 bases between the two germline ends.

This chain joins TRBV6-1 and TRBJ2-6; D possibly corresponds to TRBD1 (5 bases). Trimming pared 8 bases from V and 2 bases from J, leaving 10 bases between. CDR1 and CDR2 from the germline V gene are MNHNS and SASEGT. The CDR3 length is 14 residues. For the CDR3, the DNA is TGTGCCAGCCACCCAGGGCCTGGGGCCAACGTCCTGACTTTC. Its protein product is CASHPGPGANVLTF.

V and J are TRBV5-1 and TRBJ2-1; a weak D match, TRBD2 (5 bases). CDR3 length equals 13 residues. Germline CDR1 reads SGHRS; CDR2 reads YFSETQ. The V end lost 5 bases, the J end lost 9 bases, and 15 bases lay between the germline ends. The CDR3 sequence is CASRREGNGEQFF. The CDR3 bases are TGCGCCAGCAGACGGGAAGGGAATGGTGAGCAGTTCTTC.

The rearrangement links TRBV6-6 to TRBJ2-7; 8 nucleotides match TRBD1. Germline V gene sequence: CDR1 MNHNY, CDR2 SVGAGI (reference sequence). CDR3 length: 16 amino acids. The V segment lost 0 bases and the J segment 6 bases; nucleotides outside the gene matches: 10. The CDR3 nucleotides read TGTGCCAGCAGTTACTCGAATGCAGGGGGCAAGGGCGAGCAGTACTTC. This sequence encodes CASSYSNAGGKGEQYF.

The chain is built from TRBV7-3 and TRBJ2-5; D possibly corresponds to TRBD1 (5 bases). Germline CDR1 and CDR2: SGHTA and FQGTGA. The V end lost 2 bases, the J end lost 1 base, and 11 bases lay between the germline ends. The CDR3 totals 15 residues. The CDR3 loop is CASSLGSGSQETQYF. CDR3 coding DNA: TGTGCCAGCAGCTTAGGATCAGGGTCCCAAGAGACCCAGTACTTC.

The rearrangement links TRBV19 to TRBJ2-3; 10 nucleotides agree with TRBD2. J lost 2 bases, V lost 1 base, and 6 bases had no gene match. The CDR3 is 17 residues long. The germline V gene has CDR1 LNHDA and CDR2 SQIVND (reference sequence). The CDR3 spells CASSIALGLAATDTQYF. The CDR3 region has the DNA TGTGCCAGTAGTATAGCCCTAGGACTAGCGGCCACAGATACGCAGTATTTT.

The chain employs TRBV9 and TRBJ2-5; D possibly corresponds to TRBD2 (5 bases). The length of the CDR3 is 16 residues. Germline loops: CDR1 SGDLS, CDR2 YYNGEE. The V end was cut by 0 bases, the J end by 3 bases, with 15 bases between. CDR3 DNA: TGTGCCAGCAGCGTAGGCGGCGGTCGGGGTAAAGAGACCCAGTACTTC. This sequence encodes CASSVGGGRGKETQYF. Supplemented by reference TRBV9 and TRBJ2-5, the full variable domain reads DSGVTQTPKHLITATGQRVTLRCSPRSGDLSVYWYQQSLDQGLQFLIQYYNGEERAKGNILERFSAQQFPDLHSELNLSSLELGDSALYFCASSVGGGRGKETQYFGPGTRLLVL.

In nucleotides, the CDR3 is TGTGCCAGCAGTTCAATCAACAGGGAGGGCTACACCTTC. Translated: CASSSINREGYTF. The V call is TRBV27, the J call TRBJ1-2, with D possibly matching TRBD1 (6 bases). Germline V CDR1 and CDR2: MNHEY, SMNVEV (reference sequence). The CDR3 runs 13 residues. V gave up 4 bases and J gave up 8 bases, with 14 bases separating them.